This T cell receptor (beta chain) was observed in a study of vaccination and CD4 T cells after COVID-19 (dated by TCRdb to 2021 to 2024). The study in broad terms: The convalescent cohort included six males and four females, with two Hispanic individuals, seven Caucasians, two Asians and one multiracial person. In over 8 COVID-19 convalescent patients and a handful of infection-naive healthy vaccine recipients, researchers compared the spike-specific CD4+ TCR repertoire from before mRNA vaccination with the repertoire from after. Post-COVID blood samples from convalescent patients were collected a median of roughly 100 days after diagnosis, with a range of about 35 to 161 days. In control cultures, a CEFX viral epitope pool was used as positive control, an HIV-1 Nef peptide pool was used as negative control, or no peptide was added. Participants received two doses of either the Pfizer-BioNTech BNT162b2 vaccine (n=8) or the Moderna mRNA-1273 vaccine (n=2). Post-vaccine blood samples were collected a median of around 2.5 months after the second vaccine dose, ranging from roughly 12 to 250 days. The cultures were stimulated with overlapping spike peptide pools from SARS-CoV-2 and from the common cold coronaviruses HCoV-NL63, HCoV-OC43 and HCoV-229E. An earlier paper using these donors assessed, at the TCR clonotype level, memory CD4+ T cell crossreactivity between SARS-CoV-2 and common cold coronavirus spike proteins.

From the cysteine through the phenylalanine, the CDR3 covers 13 amino acids. The only DNA kept is the CDR3, 39 bases in frame from the first base. From the germline V gene, CDR1 is SNHLY and CDR2 is FYNNEI. V lost 9 bases and J lost 0 bases, and the count of bases not matched to a germline gene is 2. Concerning this clonotype: Its recognized antigen is unknown. Per-base quality was not reported, and no clone a single base away is much larger than it.

Taken with the paper, the label for treatment or condition translates to: approximately 11-day PBMC culture with coronavirus spike peptide pools or control peptides (ViraFEST assay). CD4+ T cells from unexposed donors were collected before the COVID-19 pandemic (2011-2018). To expand antigen-specific T cells with peptide pools and then pick out the expanded clonotypes through TCR sequencing, the study relied on the ViraFEST assay. Each well held two million PBMCs cultured with around 9 ug/ml peptide pools in IMDM containing roughly 5% human AB serum and 7.5 to 10 IU/ml IL-2. On days 3 and 7, half of the culture medium was replaced with fresh IL-2-containing medium. After 10 to 11 days of culture, CD4+ T cells were isolated by negative selection with the EasySep CD4+ T cell isolation kit. As cell numbers permitted, CD4+ T cells from unexposed donors were tested for reactivity to SARS-CoV-2 S and N and to four common cold coronavirus spike pools. PBMCs were separated from whole blood using Ficoll-Paque Plus gradient centrifugation and then either used fresh or cryopreserved at -140C. In general, triplicate wells were set up for every culture condition. Leukapheresis product for the unexposed donors was bought commercially.

What the study reported, not specific to this receptor: Of the vaccine-specific clones found in convalescent patients, nearly all (304 of 307) were mono-reactive for SARS-CoV-2 spike instead of being cross-reactive with common cold coronaviruses. An increase in the median number of SARS-CoV-2-reactive clonotypes from 21 after infection to 38 after vaccination was observed, but the change was not found to be significant. Only a relatively small number of convalescent patients were included in the study, and early timepoints following natural infection were not analyzed. Among the post-vaccine SARS-CoV-2-reactive clones in convalescent patients, a median around 86% showed up only after vaccination, which suggests vaccine-specific priming.

Libraries were prepared through PCR. TCR sequencing of DNA from cultured CD4+ T cells used the Oncomine TCR Beta short-read assay at the Johns Hopkins FTIC core. Genomic DNA was extracted from the cultured CD4+ T cells with the QIAamp micro DNA kit. Oncomine TCR Beta libraries from cultured CD4+ T cells were pooled with unique dual indexes and sequenced on an Illumina iSeq 100. The study's processing was this. Non-productive sequences were removed, and CDR3s not starting with C, not ending with F or W, or shorter than 7 amino acids were discarded. The MANAFEST web application identified antigen-specific clonotypes by comparing peptide-stimulated wells against reference wells and other culture wells. For a clone to be called positive, the clone needed an FDR below 0.05, an odds ratio above 5, and a productive frequency above 0.1% in at least two of three replicate wells. Cross-reactive clonotypes were defined as significantly expanded in both SARS-CoV-2 spike wells and at least one common cold coronavirus spike condition. Similarity between CDR3 sequences was evaluated in R version 3.6.1 using Levenshtein distances (stringdist) and unrooted phylogenetic trees (ape). TCRdb handled the public reads itself, with Q25 trimming in fastp and clone calling in MiXCR, and kept productive beta chains. Records with the same CDR3 protein are collapsed into one entry carrying the most frequent genes and DNA. What appears here as the V and J calls and clone size reflects TCRdb's work, not the paper's. For this sample there are about 6,600 distinct CDR3 sequences; around half appear just once. The leading ten clones occupy about 55% of the sample.

The TCR sequence derives from a human donor in good health. Recombination joined TRBV2 with TRBJ1-2; 9 bases in between match TRBD1. Material: CD4+ T cells from blood, cultured in vitro. The bases are TGTGCCAGTGGGACAGGGTCTAACTATGGCTACACCTTC. Its translation reads: CASGTGSNYGYTF. Reference TRBV2 and TRBJ1-2 proteins supply the regions before and after the CDR3; the full variable domain is: EPEVTQTPSHQVTQMGQEVILRCVPISNHLYFYWYRQILGQKVEFLVSFYNNEISEKSEIFDDQFSVERPDGSNFTLKIRSTKLEDSAMYFCASGTGSNYGYTFGSGTRLTVV.